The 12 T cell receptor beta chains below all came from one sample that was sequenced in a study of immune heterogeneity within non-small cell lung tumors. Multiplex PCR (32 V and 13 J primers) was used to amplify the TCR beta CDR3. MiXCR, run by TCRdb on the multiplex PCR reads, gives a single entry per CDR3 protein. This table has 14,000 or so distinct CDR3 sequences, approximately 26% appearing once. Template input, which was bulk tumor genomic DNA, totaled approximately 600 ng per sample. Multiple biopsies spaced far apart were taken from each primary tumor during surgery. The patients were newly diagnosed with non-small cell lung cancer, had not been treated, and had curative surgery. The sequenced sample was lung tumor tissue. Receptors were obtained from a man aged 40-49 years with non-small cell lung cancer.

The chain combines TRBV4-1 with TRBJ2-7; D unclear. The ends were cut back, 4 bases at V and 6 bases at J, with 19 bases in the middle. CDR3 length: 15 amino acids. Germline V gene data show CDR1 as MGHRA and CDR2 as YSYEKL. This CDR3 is CASSLTPGLGSEQYF. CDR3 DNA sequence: TGCGCCAGCAGCCTCACACCCGGGTTAGGAAGCGAGCAGTACTTC.

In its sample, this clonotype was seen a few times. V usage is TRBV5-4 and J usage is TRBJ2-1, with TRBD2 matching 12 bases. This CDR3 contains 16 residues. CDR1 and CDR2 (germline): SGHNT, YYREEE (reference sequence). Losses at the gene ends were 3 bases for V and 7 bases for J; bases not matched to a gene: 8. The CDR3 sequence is CASSSMTSGSINEQFF. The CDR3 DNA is TGTGCCAGCAGCTCTATGACTAGCGGGAGTATTAATGAGCAGTTCTTC.

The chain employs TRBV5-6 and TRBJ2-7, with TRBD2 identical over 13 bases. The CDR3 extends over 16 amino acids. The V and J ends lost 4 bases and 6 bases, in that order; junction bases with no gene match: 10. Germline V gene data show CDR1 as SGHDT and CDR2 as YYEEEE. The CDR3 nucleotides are TGTGCCAGCAGCGTCAGACTAGCGGGAGGATGGTGCGAGCAGTACTTC. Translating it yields CASSVRLAGGWCEQYF.

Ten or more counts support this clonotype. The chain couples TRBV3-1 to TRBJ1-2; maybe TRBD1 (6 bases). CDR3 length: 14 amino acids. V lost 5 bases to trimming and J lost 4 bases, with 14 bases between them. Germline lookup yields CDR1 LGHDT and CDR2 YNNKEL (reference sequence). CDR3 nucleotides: TGTGCCAGCAGCGTCCGGACAGAGATCTATGGCTACACCTTC. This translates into CASSVRTEIYGYTF.

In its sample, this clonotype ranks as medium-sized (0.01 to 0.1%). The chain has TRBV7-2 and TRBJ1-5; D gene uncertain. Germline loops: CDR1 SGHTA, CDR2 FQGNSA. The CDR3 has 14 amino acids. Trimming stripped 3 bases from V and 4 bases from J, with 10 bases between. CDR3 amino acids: CASSFVPGNQPQHF. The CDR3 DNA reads TGTGCCAGCAGCTTTGTACCAGGTAATCAGCCCCAGCATTTT.

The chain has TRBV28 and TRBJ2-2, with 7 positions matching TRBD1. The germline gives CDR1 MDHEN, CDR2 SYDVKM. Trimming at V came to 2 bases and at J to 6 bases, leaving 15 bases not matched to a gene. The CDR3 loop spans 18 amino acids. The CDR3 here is CASSLNPHSPTGSGELFF. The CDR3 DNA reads TGTGCCAGCAGTTTAAACCCCCATTCTCCGACAGGGTCCGGGGAGCTGTTTTTT.

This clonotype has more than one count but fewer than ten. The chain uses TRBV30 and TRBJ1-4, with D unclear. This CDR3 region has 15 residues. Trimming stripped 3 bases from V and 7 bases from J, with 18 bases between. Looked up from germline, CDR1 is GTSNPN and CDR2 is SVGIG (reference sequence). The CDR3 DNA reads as TGTGCCTGGAGGCCCGGGATGGCGGTACGTGAAAAACTGTTTTTT. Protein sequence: CAWRPGMAVREKLFF.

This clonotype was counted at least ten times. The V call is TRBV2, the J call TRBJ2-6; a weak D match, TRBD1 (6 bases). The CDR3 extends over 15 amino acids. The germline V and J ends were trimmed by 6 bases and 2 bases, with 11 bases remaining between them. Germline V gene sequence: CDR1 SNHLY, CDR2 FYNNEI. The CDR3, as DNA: TGTGCCAGCAGCCGACGACAGGCTGGGGCCAACGTCCTGACTTTC. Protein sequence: CASSRRQAGANVLTF.

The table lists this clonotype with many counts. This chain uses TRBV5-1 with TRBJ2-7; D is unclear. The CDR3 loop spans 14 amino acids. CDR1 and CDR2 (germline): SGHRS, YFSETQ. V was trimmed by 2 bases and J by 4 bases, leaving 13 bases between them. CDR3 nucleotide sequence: TGCGCCAGCAGCTTTGGCACTTTCAGTTACGAGCAGTACTTC. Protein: CASSFGTFSYEQYF.

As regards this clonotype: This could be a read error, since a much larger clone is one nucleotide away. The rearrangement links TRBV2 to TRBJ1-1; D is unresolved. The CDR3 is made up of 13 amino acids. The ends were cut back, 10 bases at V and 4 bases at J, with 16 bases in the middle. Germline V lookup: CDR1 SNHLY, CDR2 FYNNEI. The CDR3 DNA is TGTGCCATCATGGGTGGGTTCCCCACTGAAGCTTTCTTT. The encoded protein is CAIMGGFPTEAFF.

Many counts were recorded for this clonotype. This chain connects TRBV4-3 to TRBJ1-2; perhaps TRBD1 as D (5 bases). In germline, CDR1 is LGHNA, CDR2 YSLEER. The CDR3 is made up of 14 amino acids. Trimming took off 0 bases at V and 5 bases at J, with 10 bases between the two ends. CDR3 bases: TGCGCCAGCAGCCAAGAAGTGCAGGGATATGGCTACACCTTC. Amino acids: CASSQEVQGYGYTF.

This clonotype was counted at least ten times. CDR3: CASSDGKRREKLFF. CDR3 nucleotides: TGTGCCAGCAGTGACGGAAAAAGACGAGAAAAACTGTTTTTT. The gene calls are TRBV6-1 and TRBJ1-4; no reliable D call. The CDR3 has 14 amino acids. The ends were cut back, 3 bases at V and 8 bases at J, with 13 bases in the middle. The V gene's germline CDR1 is MNHNS and CDR2 SASEGT.